The 12 T cell receptor beta chains below all came from one sample that was sequenced in a study of memory CD4+ T cells and cytomegalovirus serostatus. Some clones are missing from TCRdb's copy, which holds only in-frame ones; the method was immunoSEQ multiplex PCR. The data hold around 50,000 clones, with around 82% observed a single time. The sort gate was single viable CD3+CD4+CD8-CD45RO+ cells for memory CD4+ T cells. Sequencing used memory CD4+ T cells from blood. The source of these receptors is an adult in good health and CMV-seronegative.

This clone was picked up a small number of times. This chain joins TRBV28 and TRBJ2-5, with D perhaps assigned TRBD1 or TRBD2 (5 bases each). Germline lookup yields CDR1 MDHEN and CDR2 SYDVKM. V was cut by 6 bases and J by 3 bases, with 11 bases left in between. CDR3 length: 13 residues. CDR3 sequence: CASRTGTKETQYF. The CDR3, as DNA: TGTGCCAGCAGAACCGGGACCAAAGAGACCCAGTACTTC.

CDR3 region: CASRPDGQGEQPQHF. DNA for the CDR3: TGTGCCAGCAGACCCGACGGACAGGGAGAACAGCCCCAGCATTTT. The genes are TRBV6-5 and TRBJ1-5; TRBD1 agrees at 8 bases. The V gene's germline CDR1 is MNHEY and CDR2 SVGAGI. V gave up 6 bases and J gave up 7 bases; unmatched junction bases: 11. This CDR3 is 15 amino acids long.

This chain connects TRBV19 to TRBJ2-1; D uncertain. This CDR3 is built from 14 residues. Trimming took 3 bases from V and 5 from J, leaving 11 bases between them. Germline CDR1 reads LNHDA; CDR2 reads SQIVND (reference sequence). In nucleotides, the CDR3 is TGTGCCAGTAGTATTCACTTGTATGACAATGAGCAGTTCTTC. Protein product: CASSIHLYDNEQFF.

The J gene is TRBJ2-1, the V gene TRBV11-3, with D possibly being TRBD2 (5 bases). V shed 1 base and J shed 6 bases, with 10 bases lying between them. Germline loops: CDR1 SGHNT, CDR2 YENEEA. This CDR3 spans 14 amino acids. The DNA of the CDR3 is TGTGCCAGCAGCTTAGGGACTGGACGCAATGAGCAGTTCTTC. It encodes CASSLGTGRNEQFF.

The chain recombines TRBV19 with TRBJ1-1; 8 positions match TRBD1. J gave up 3 bases and V 4 bases, and 7 bases lay outside the gene matches. The CDR3 extends over 15 amino acids. Germline CDR1 reads LNHDA; CDR2 reads SQIVND (reference sequence). The CDR3 bases are TGTGCCAGTAGTAGACAGGGGCTTATGGACACTGAAGCTTTCTTT. Protein: CASSRQGLMDTEAFF.

V and J are TRBV28 and TRBJ1-2; 7 bases fit TRBD1. Germline V gene sequence: CDR1 MDHEN, CDR2 SYDVKM. With V trimmed by 5 bases and J by 10 bases, 22 bases remained unmatched. The CDR3 sequence is 17 residues long. The CDR3 loop reads CASSQGQNPSRGLDYTF. Written as DNA, the CDR3 is TGTGCCAGCAGTCAGGGACAGAATCCGTCTAGGGGTTTGGACTACACCTTC.

V usage is TRBV30 and J usage is TRBJ1-2; tentative D call: TRBD1 (5 bases). The ends were cut back, 1 base at V and 3 bases at J, with 9 bases in the middle. The CDR3 is 13 residues long. The germline gives CDR1 GTSNPN, CDR2 SVGIG (reference sequence). In DNA form, the CDR3 reads TGTGCCTGGAGTGCTAGAGGGGACTATGGCTACACCTTC. The encoded protein is CAWSARGDYGYTF.

The chain carries TRBV6-1 and TRBJ2-1; perhaps D is TRBD1 or TRBD2 (5 bases each). V lost 2 bases to trimming and J lost 10 bases, with 18 bases between them. This CDR3 contains 15 residues. Germline V lookup: CDR1 MNHNS, CDR2 SASEGT. The CDR3 DNA is TGTGCCAGCAGTGAAAGTCCCGGGACCTTTTCGGAGCAGTTCTTC. Protein sequence: CASSESPGTFSEQFF.

The rearrangement joins TRBV19 to TRBJ2-3; TRBD1 might be the D (5 bases). Looked up from germline, CDR1 is LNHDA and CDR2 is SQIVND (reference sequence). The CDR3 has 15 residues. V lost 3 bases, J lost 6 bases, and 16 bases lay in between. CDR3 nucleotides: TGTGCCAGTAGTATGGAAGGCTCCAGGGTGGATACGCAGTATTTT. This gives the protein CASSMEGSRVDTQYF.

This clone was observed once. This chain connects TRBV6-5 to TRBJ2-3, with TRBD1 matching 7 bases. The CDR3 consists of 16 residues. Germline V lookup: CDR1 MNHEY, CDR2 SVGAGI. Trimming at V came to 4 bases and at J to 1 base, leaving 8 bases not matched to a gene. The CDR3 DNA reads as TGTGCCAGCAGTTCTCCGGGGACAGCCGGCACAGATACGCAGTATTTT. This translates into CASSSPGTAGTDTQYF.

The rearrangement joins TRBV6-6 to TRBJ1-4; D perhaps matches TRBD1 (5 bases). Germline V gene data show CDR1 as MNHNY and CDR2 as SVGAGI (reference sequence). Trimming removed 0 bases from V and 8 bases from J, with 13 bases in between. The CDR3 has 15 residues. The CDR3 DNA sequence: TGTGCCAGCAGTTACTCGGGACCCCCTGGGGAAAAACTGTTTTTT. It codes for CASSYSGPPGEKLFF.

The V gene is TRBV10-3, the J gene TRBJ2-2; D uncertain. The germline CDR1 and CDR2 sequences are ENHRY and SYGVKD. The CDR3 has 13 amino acids. V was cut by 2 bases and J by 5 bases, with 6 bases left in between. CDR3 residues: CAISEQPTGELFF. The DNA for the CDR3 is TGTGCCATCAGTGAGCAACCTACCGGGGAGCTGTTTTTT.